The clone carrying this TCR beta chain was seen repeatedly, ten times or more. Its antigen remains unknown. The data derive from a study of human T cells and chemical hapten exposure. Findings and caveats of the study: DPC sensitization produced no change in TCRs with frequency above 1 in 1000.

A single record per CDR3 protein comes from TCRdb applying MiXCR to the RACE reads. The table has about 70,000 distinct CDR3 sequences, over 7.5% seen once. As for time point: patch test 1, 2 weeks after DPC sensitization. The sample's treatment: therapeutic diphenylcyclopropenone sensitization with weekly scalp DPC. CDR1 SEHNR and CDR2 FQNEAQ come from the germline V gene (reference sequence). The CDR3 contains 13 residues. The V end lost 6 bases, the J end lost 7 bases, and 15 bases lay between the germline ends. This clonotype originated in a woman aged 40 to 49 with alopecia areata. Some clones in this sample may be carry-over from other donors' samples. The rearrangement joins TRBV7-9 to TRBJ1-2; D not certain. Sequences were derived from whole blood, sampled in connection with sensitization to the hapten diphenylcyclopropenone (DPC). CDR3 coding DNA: TGTGCCAGCAGTTCTGATCCATTGGGTGGCTACACCTTC. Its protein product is CASSSDPLGGYTF.